The 22 T cell receptor beta chains listed next were all sequenced from one sample in a study of T cell clonotyping in hematopoietic cell transplantation. Data came from immunoSEQ multiplex PCR; TCRdb stores just in-frame clones and leaves some out. This table has a few thousand clones, more than 65% appearing once. Sequencing used PBMCs, obtained 100 days after allogeneic stem cell transplant. The receptors were gathered from a male patient in his forties or fifties who had an allogeneic stem cell transplant from a related donor, so the T cells may come from the graft donor. Some clones in this sample may be carry-over from other donors' samples.

This chain uses TRBV7-3 with TRBJ2-6, with D unclear. The V and J ends lost 3 bases and 0 bases respectively, with 3 bases between them. The CDR3 is 14 amino acids. Per germline, CDR1 SGHTA and CDR2 FQGTGA. Here the CDR3 DNA reads TGTGCCAGCAGCTTGGACTCTGGGGCCAACGTCCTGACTTTC. Translated: CASSLDSGANVLTF.

This clone was seen only a few times. The chain carries TRBV30 and TRBJ1-1, with a weak D call TRBD1 (5 bases). The CDR3 is 13 amino acids. With 0 bases removed from V and 2 bases from J, the gap between germline ends came to 7 bases. Germline V lookup: CDR1 GTSNPN, CDR2 SVGIG (reference sequence). CDR3 amino acids: CAWSVGPNTEAFF. The CDR3 DNA follows: TGTGCCTGGAGTGTGGGACCCAACACTGAAGCTTTCTTT.

The chain uses TRBV19 and TRBJ1-2; 7 nucleotides agree with TRBD1. CDR3 length equals 15 residues. The V and J ends lost 1 base and 0 bases, in that order; junction bases with no gene match: 2. CDR1 and CDR2 (germline): LNHDA, SQIVND (reference sequence). The CDR3 coding sequence is TGTGCCAGTAGTATAGGGACAGGAACTAACTATGGCTACACCTTC. It encodes CASSIGTGTNYGYTF.

This clone turned up a few times. The chain combines TRBV21-1 with TRBJ1-2; the DNA was not compared with TRBD1, the D call given in the table. TRBV21-1 is labeled a pseudogene. The CDR3 length is 19 residues. The CDR3, as DNA: TGTGCCAGCAGCAAAGGGAGTGCCTTAGGACAGGGAGATTACAATGGCTACACCTTC. Its protein product is CASSKGSALGQGDYNGYTF.

CDR3 in amino acids: CASSFDRGRQETQYF. CDR3 sequence (DNA): TGCGCCAGCAGCTTTGACAGGGGGAGGCAGGAGACCCAGTACTTC. The gene calls are TRBV5-1 and TRBJ2-5, with 9 nucleotides matching TRBD1. Germline lookup yields CDR1 SGHRS and CDR2 YFSETQ. This CDR3 spans 15 amino acids. V gave up 2 bases and J gave up 5 bases; unmatched junction bases: 7.

The chain joins TRBV2 to TRBJ1-4; no clear D. Trimming pared 6 bases from V and 8 bases from J, leaving 13 bases between. The germline V gene has CDR1 SNHLY and CDR2 FYNNEI. The CDR3 has 13 amino acids. CDR3 region: CASRRDGREKLFF. The CDR3 DNA reads TGTGCCAGCAGGCGGGATGGAAGGGAAAAACTGTTTTTT. Using reference TRBV2 and TRBJ1-4 for the parts outside the CDR3, the full variable domain is EPEVTQTPSHQVTQMGQEVILRCVPISNHLYFYWYRQILGQKVEFLVSFYNNEISEKSEIFDDQFSVERPDGSNFTLKIRSTKLEDSAMYFCASRRDGREKLFFGSGTQLSVL.

This clone was picked up one time. The CDR3 DNA reads as TGTGCCAGCAGTCGGGACAGGGGGTTAGTAGGCGCCGGGGAGCTGTTTTTT. This translates into CASSRDRGLVGAGELFF. The rearrangement uses TRBV2 and TRBJ2-2, with TRBD1 matching 11 bases. The CDR3 extends over 17 amino acids. Germline CDR1 SNHLY, CDR2 FYNNEI. V was clipped by 5 bases and J by 6 bases; unmatched bases: 11. Full variable domain (remainder filled in from reference TRBV2 and TRBJ2-2): EPEVTQTPSHQVTQMGQEVILRCVPISNHLYFYWYRQILGQKVEFLVSFYNNEISEKSEIFDDQFSVERPDGSNFTLKIRSTKLEDSAMYFCASSRDRGLVGAGELFFGEGSRLTVL.

The rearrangement joins TRBV5-1 to TRBJ2-7, with TRBD2 matching 7 bases. The J segment lost 3 bases and the V segment lost 3 bases, leaving 12 bases of the junction unmatched. The V gene's germline CDR1 is SGHRS and CDR2 YFSETQ. The CDR3 has 16 amino acids. The CDR3 loop reads CASSSESVREGYEQYF. The CDR3 DNA reads as TGCGCCAGCAGCTCTGAGTCGGTCAGGGAGGGCTACGAGCAGTACTTC.

The gene calls are TRBV7-8 and TRBJ2-3; D not certain. Germline CDR1 is SGHVS and CDR2 is FQNEAQ. The CDR3 spans 12 residues. Trimming stripped 2 bases from V and 5 bases from J, with 5 bases between. The CDR3 protein is CASSLSEDTQYF. The CDR3 DNA reads as TGTGCCAGCAGCTTATCAGAAGATACGCAGTATTTT.

The chain recombines TRBV29-1 with TRBJ1-2, with 10 bases aligning to TRBD1. The CDR3 is 15 amino acids. Germline CDR1 reads SQVTM; CDR2 reads ANQGSEA. V was pared by 5 bases and J by 4 bases, with 10 bases of the junction left unmatched. CDR3 in DNA: TGCAGCGTTCATTTGACCGGGACAGGGGTCTATGGCTACACCTTC. Its protein product is CSVHLTGTGVYGYTF. Filled out from reference TRBV29-1 and TRBJ1-2, the complete variable domain reads SAVISQKPSRDICQRGTSLTIQCQVDSQVTMMFWYRQQPGQSLTLIATANQGSEATYESGFVIDKFPISRPNLTFSTLTVSNMSPEDSSIYLCSVHLTGTGVYGYTFGSGTRLTVV.

This chain joins TRBV5-6 and TRBJ2-7; D is uncertain. The CDR3 runs 13 residues. In germline, CDR1 is SGHDT, CDR2 YYEEEE. Trimming took off 0 bases at V and 5 bases at J, with 9 bases between the two ends. CDR3 sequence: CASSLGGSNEQYF. The CDR3 DNA reads TGTGCCAGCAGCTTGGGGGGTAGCAACGAGCAGTACTTC.

This clone appeared a single time. This sequence joins TRBV30 and TRBJ2-3; D uncertain. This CDR3 has 14 residues. CDR1 and CDR2 from the germline V gene are GTSNPN and SVGIG (reference sequence). V lost 2 bases to trimming and J lost 2 bases, with 11 bases between them. CDR3 sequence: CAWSKDLLTDTQYF. As DNA, the CDR3 is TGTGCCTGGAGTAAGGATCTCCTCACAGATACGCAGTATTTT.

The gene calls are TRBV6-6 and TRBJ1-1; D remains unclear. CDR3 length: 12 residues. The V end lost 6 bases, the J end lost 3 bases, and 8 bases lay between the germline ends. Germline CDR1 is MNHNY and CDR2 is SVGAGI (reference sequence). CDR3 loop: CASSPSDTEAFF. DNA for the CDR3: TGTGCCAGCAGCCCGTCAGACACTGAAGCTTTCTTT.

The chain recombines TRBV6-5 with TRBJ2-7, with 7 bases identical to TRBD1. V was pared by 6 bases and J by 6 bases, with 11 bases of the junction left unmatched. The CDR3 totals 14 residues. CDR1 and CDR2 from the germline V gene are MNHEY and SVGAGI. Here the CDR3 reads CASSPTGKAREQYF. CDR3 sequence (DNA): TGTGCCAGCAGCCCGACAGGGAAGGCACGCGAGCAGTACTTC.

The table lists this clone with a count of one. A read error may account for a junction end that differs from germline. The V call is TRBV7-7, the J call TRBJ1-1; D is ambiguous. The CDR3 runs 11 residues. Germline V gene data show CDR1 as SSHAT and CDR2 as FNYEAQ (reference sequence). CDR3 sequence (DNA): TGTGCTAGCAGCCGACGGCAGGCGGCTTTCTTT. Amino acids: CASSRRQAAFF.

V usage is TRBV5-6 and J usage is TRBJ2-1, with 8 nucleotides matching TRBD2. The V and J ends lost 2 bases and 6 bases, in that order; junction bases with no gene match: 10. The germline gives CDR1 SGHDT, CDR2 YYEEEE. The length of the CDR3 is 16 residues. The CDR3: CASSLRATSGRNEQFF. The CDR3 DNA is TGTGCCAGCAGCTTAAGAGCTACTAGCGGACGCAATGAGCAGTTCTTC.

V gene TRBV11-2 combines with J gene TRBJ1-5; D uncertain. V was cut by 2 bases and J by 3 bases, with 5 bases left in between. Germline V gives CDR1 SGHAT, CDR2 FQNNGV. The CDR3 sequence is 13 residues long. CDR3 residues: CASSLYANQPQHF. CDR3 nucleotide sequence: TGTGCCAGCAGCTTATACGCCAATCAGCCCCAGCATTTT.

CDR3 nucleotide sequence: TGTGCCAGCAGCTCCTTCGATGGCTACACCTTC. Residues: CASSSFDGYTF. The chain joins TRBV6-8 to TRBJ1-2; D ambiguous. Germline lookup yields CDR1 MNHGY and CDR2 SAAAGT. This CDR3 spans 11 amino acids. The ends were cut back, 6 bases at V and 6 bases at J, with 8 bases in the middle.

The chain combines TRBV5-1 with TRBJ2-1, with TRBD2 matching over 8 bases. V gave up 4 bases and J gave up 5 bases; unmatched junction bases: 8. The CDR3 loop spans 15 amino acids. Germline loops: CDR1 SGHRS, CDR2 YFSETQ. The CDR3 spells CASSTPGGAHNEQFF. CDR3 nucleotide sequence: TGCGCCAGCAGCACCCCCGGGGGGGCCCACAATGAGCAGTTCTTC.

The gene calls are TRBV10-3 and TRBJ2-3; no clear D. From germline, CDR1 is ENHRY and CDR2 SYGVKD. The V end was cut by 3 bases, the J end by 0 bases, with 10 bases between. This CDR3 is built from 15 residues. Here the CDR3 DNA reads TGTGCCATCAGTGAATTGATTGGTAGCACAGATACGCAGTATTTT. Translation gives CAISELIGSTDTQYF.

DNA of the CDR3: TGTGCCAGCAGCTTGGTTTTATCTAGCTCCTACAATGAGCAGTTCTTC. Translating it yields CASSLVLSSSYNEQFF. V usage is TRBV5-4 and J usage is TRBJ2-1, with D uncertain. The V and J ends lost 0 bases and 0 bases respectively, with 10 bases between them. This CDR3 contains 16 residues. Germline CDR1 SGHNT, CDR2 YYREEE (reference sequence). Filled out from reference TRBV5-4 and TRBJ2-1, the complete variable domain reads ETGVTQSPTHLIKTRGQQVTLRCSSQSGHNTVSWYQQALGQGPQFIFQYYREEENGRGNFPPRFSGLQFPNYSSELNVNALELDDSALYLCASSLVLSSSYNEQFFGPGTRLTVL.

The rearrangement uses TRBV30 and TRBJ1-1, with unresolved D. V shed 4 bases and J shed 5 bases, with 8 bases lying between them. From germline, CDR1 is GTSNPN and CDR2 SVGIG (reference sequence). The CDR3 runs 11 residues. CDR3 sequence: CAWTVDTEAFF. CDR3 coding DNA: TGTGCCTGGACAGTAGATACTGAAGCTTTCTTT.